The rows below give T cell receptor beta chains drawn from one sample of a study of T cells in localized non-small cell lung cancer. Method: immunoSEQ multiplex PCR; TCRdb's copy keeps in-frame clones and lacks some. The profile shows around 950 clones, roughly 20% of them singletons. Sequenced material: normal lung tissue next to the tumor, taken before any cancer treatment. These receptors all stem from a male donor older than 55 with stage III lung adenocarcinoma. Both conserved end residues are part of each CDR3. A D gene is named only where the DNA matches it firmly. The size of a clone is reported for some rows only, either as once, few or many, or as a class for expanded clones.

>.|TRBV10-2|TRBD1|TRBJ2-7
TGCGCCAGCAGGGACAGGGGGCAACCCTACGAGCAGTACTTC
CASRDRGQPYEQYF
>few|TRBV19|TRBD1|TRBJ2-7
TGTGCCAGTAGTATTCGGACAGGGGGGCTGGAGCAGTACTTC
CASSIRTGGLEQYF
>.|TRBV25-1|.|TRBJ1-2
TGTGCCAGCACCGAGGGTCCGGGACACTACTACACCTTC
CASTEGPGHYYTF
>.|TRBV19|.|TRBJ1-2
TGTGCCAGTAGTATAATCTATGGCTACACCTTC
CASSIIYGYTF
>.|TRBV11-3|.|TRBJ2-1
TGTGCCAGCAGCCCGACCAAAACAGGTCAAGTTAACTACAATGAGCAGTTCTTC
CASSPTKTGQVNYNEQFF
>.|TRBV6-8|TRBD1|TRBJ1-1
TGTGCCAGCAGTTTCGGACAGGACGCTGAAGCTTTCTTT
CASSFGQDAEAFF
>.|TRBV14|.|TRBJ2-3
TGTGCCAGCAGCACCAGCACAGATACGCAGTATTTT
CASSTSTDTQYF
>.|TRBV6-8|.|TRBJ1-6
TGTGCCAGCAAGACGGCCAGCCGGTCACCCCTCCACTTT
CASKTASRSPLHF
>few|TRBV9|.|TRBJ1-3
TGTGCCAGCAGCGTAGCGGCGCCCGACTCTGGAAACACCATATATTTT
CASSVAAPDSGNTIYF
>.|TRBV18|.|TRBJ1-6
TGTGCCAGCTCACTCGGACTGCCTCAAGCACCCCTCCACTTT
CASSLGLPQAPLHF
>.|TRBV19|TRBD1|TRBJ1-2
TGTGCCAGTACAGGGACAGGGAGACATAACTATGGCTACACCTTC
CASTGTGRHNYGYTF
>.|TRBV11-3|.|TRBJ1-2
TGTGCCAGCAGCTCGGACGGAGGCTCCTACTATGGCTACACCTTC
CASSSDGGSYYGYTF
>.|TRBV9|TRBD1|TRBJ2-5
TGTGCCAGCAGCGTAGCTACAGGGGTCGAGACCCAGTACTTC
CASSVATGVETQYF
>few|TRBV9|.|TRBJ1-2
TGTGCCAGCAGCTCAGCAGCGATAAACTATGGCTACACCTTC
CASSSAAINYGYTF
>.|TRBV11-3|TRBD1|TRBJ1-1
TGTGCCAGCAGCTCCCTGGGACAGTCGAACACTGAAGCTTTCTTT
CASSSLGQSNTEAFF
>medium-sized|TRBV6-8|.|TRBJ1-1
TGTGCCAGCAGTTACCAGGGACGGCGTGAAGCTTTCTTT
CASSYQGRREAFF
>few|TRBV6-8|TRBD2|TRBJ2-7
TGTGCCAGCAGCCTTACTAGCGGCGCCTACGAGCAGTACTTC
CASSLTSGAYEQYF
>large|TRBV9|.|TRBJ2-2
TGTGCCAGCAGCCCCGGACACGGGGCCCCGAACACCGGGGAGCTGTTTTTT
CASSPGHGAPNTGELFF
>few|TRBV6-8|.|TRBJ1-2
TGTGCCAGCAGCCACCGGGTTGAGGATGGCTACACCTTC
CASSHRVEDGYTF
>few|TRBV11-3|.|TRBJ1-1
TGTGCCAGCAGCTCGAGTCGGGGGGCGGCTGAAGCTTTCTTT
CASSSSRGAAEAFF
>medium-sized|TRBV9|.|TRBJ2-2
TGTGCCAGCAGCCCCCAAATAGGTCCCAACACCGGGGAGCTGTTTTTT
CASSPQIGPNTGELFF
>few|TRBV11-3|.|TRBJ2-1
TGTGCCAGCAGCCAGGGCCCCGGGCTAGCGCGAAATGAGCAGTTCTTC
CASSQGPGLARNEQFF
>.|TRBV5-1|.|TRBJ2-3
TGCGCCAGCAGCAAGAACCTCAGGGGAGGTTTTGCAGATACGCAGTATTTT
CASSKNLRGGFADTQYF
>.|TRBV19|.|TRBJ2-1
TGTGCCAGTAGTATAAATCTCGGAGTTCGCAATGAGCAGTTCTTC
CASSINLGVRNEQFF
>few|TRBV19|.|TRBJ2-1
TGTGCCAGTAGTATAGAGGGGGAAGCCTACAATGAGCAGTTCTTC
CASSIEGEAYNEQFF
>few|TRBV11-3|.|TRBJ1-2
TGTGCCAGCAGCTTGCTATGGTTAAGCACGAACTATGGCTACACCTTC
CASSLLWLSTNYGYTF
>few|TRBV4-1|TRBD2|TRBJ2-3
TGCGCCAGCAGCCGCAGCGGGGGGTTCGCAGATACGCAGTATTTT
CASSRSGGFADTQYF
>.|TRBV19|.|TRBJ1-2
TGTGCCAGCCTACACAGGGACGGCTACACCTTC
CASLHRDGYTF
>few|TRBV11-3|.|TRBJ1-3
TGTGCCAGCAGCTTAGGTCAAACCTCAGGGGGAAACACCATATATTTT
CASSLGQTSGGNTIYF
>medium-sized|TRBV11-3|TRBD1|TRBJ1-1
TGTGCCAGCAGCTATGGAACAGGGGGGGCTGAAGCTTTCTTT
CASSYGTGGAEAFF